One and the same sample provided the 14 T cell receptor beta chains below, sequenced in a study of blood T cell repertoires in COVID-19. Assay used: immunoSEQ multiplex PCR; TCRdb lists only in-frame clones, some missing. Found here are fewer than 200,000 clones, roughly nine tenths of them singletons; the top ten hold more than 25%. Sequenced material: peripheral blood. The receptor source for this set is a man aged 55-75 years with acute or convalescent COVID-19.

The rearrangement joins TRBV6-1 to TRBJ2-7, with a weak D call TRBD1 (5 bases). The germline V and J ends were trimmed by 1 base and 5 bases, with 9 bases remaining between them. Germline-derived CDR1 and CDR2 are MNHNS and SASEGT. The CDR3 loop spans 13 amino acids. The CDR3 nucleotides read TGTGCCAGCAGTGAAGACTTCAGGGACGAGCAGTACTTC. This encodes CASSEDFRDEQYF.

The V call is TRBV14, the J call TRBJ1-3; D is perhaps TRBD1 (6 bases). Germline V gene sequence: CDR1 SGHDN, CDR2 FVKESK. V lost 5 bases to trimming and J lost 4 bases, with 9 bases between them. The CDR3 has 13 amino acids. The CDR3 loop is CASSFDRGNTIYF. The CDR3 DNA is TGTGCCAGCAGCTTTGACAGGGGAAACACCATATATTTT.

The chain employs TRBV5-1 and TRBJ2-2, with a tentative D call TRBD1 (5 bases). The CDR3 runs 15 residues. Trimming shortened V by 0 bases and J by 3 bases, and 9 bases separated the two germline ends. Per the germline V gene, CDR1 is SGHRS and CDR2 is YFSETQ. The CDR3 bases are TGCGCCAGCAGCTTGGCAGGGCCCCACACCGGGGAGCTGTTTTTT. Translated, it gives CASSLAGPHTGELFF. Full variable domain (rest looked up from reference TRBV5-1 and TRBJ2-2): KAGVTQTPRYLIKTRGQQVTLSCSPISGHRSVSWYQQTPGQGLQFLFEYFSETQRNKGNFPGRFSGRQFSNSRSEMNVSTLELGDSALYLCASSLAGPHTGELFFGEGSRLTVL.

The chain has TRBV30 and TRBJ2-3; TRBD2 matches at 11 bases. V trimming: 3 bases; J trimming: 7 bases; junction bases outside the gene matches: 6. Germline V gives CDR1 GTSNPN, CDR2 SVGIG (reference sequence). This CDR3 has 14 amino acids. CDR3 protein: CAWRGLAGGNTQYF. The CDR3 DNA sequence: TGTGCCTGGAGAGGGCTAGCGGGAGGAAATACGCAGTATTTT.

This clone occurred a few times. The chain combines TRBV10-2 with TRBJ1-2, with a weak D call TRBD1 (6 bases). Germline-derived CDR1 and CDR2 are WSHSY and SAAADI. Trimming stripped 2 bases from V and 2 bases from J, with 15 bases between. The CDR3 spans 16 residues. The chain's CDR3 is CASSENQQGSNYGYTF. CDR3 nucleotides: TGCGCCAGCAGTGAGAATCAACAGGGATCCAACTATGGCTACACCTTC.

This clone was recorded a few times. V is TRBV20-1 and J is TRBJ1-1, with a weak D call TRBD1 (6 bases). CDR1 is DFQATT, CDR2 SNEGSKA, per germline (reference sequence). Trimming stripped 3 bases from V and 6 bases from J, with 17 bases between. This CDR3 is 14 amino acids long. The DNA for the CDR3 is TGCAGTGCTAGTGATCTGGGGGCGAGGGCTGAAGCTTTCTTT. It codes for CSASDLGARAEAFF.

The gene calls are TRBV7-2 and TRBJ2-5; D perhaps matches TRBD2 (6 bases). V lost 1 base to trimming and J lost 5 bases, with 17 bases between them. Germline loops: CDR1 SGHTA, CDR2 FQGNSA. CDR3 length: 16 amino acids. In DNA, the CDR3 is TGTGCCAGCAGCTTAGTCGGGGGAGCGGTCCCGGAGACCCAGTACTTC. Protein sequence: CASSLVGGAVPETQYF.

The chain couples TRBV27 to TRBJ1-2; 8 nucleotides align to TRBD1. The CDR3 has 16 residues. J gave up 3 bases and V 1 base, and 7 bases lay outside the gene matches. CDR1 and CDR2 from the germline V gene are MNHEY and SMNVEV (reference sequence). CDR3 coding DNA: TGTGCCAGCAGTTTATGGGCCGGACAGGGTGACTATGGCTACACCTTC. Amino acid sequence: CASSLWAGQGDYGYTF.

The rearrangement uses TRBV10-3 and TRBJ2-6; 10 bases align to TRBD1. This CDR3 spans 17 amino acids. The germline gives CDR1 ENHRY, CDR2 SYGVKD. The V and J ends lost 0 bases and 2 bases, in that order; junction bases with no gene match: 1. In nucleotides, the CDR3 is TGTGCCATCAGTGAGTCGGGACAGGGGACTGGGGCCAACGTCCTGACTTTC. Protein product: CAISESGQGTGANVLTF.

The chain uses TRBV5-1 and TRBJ2-2; no clear D gene. The germline gives CDR1 SGHRS, CDR2 YFSETQ. The CDR3 is 14 amino acids. The V gene lost 2 bases and the J gene lost 5 bases, with 10 bases spanning the gap. CDR3 protein: CASSFGYGTGELFF. Here the CDR3 DNA reads TGCGCCAGCAGCTTCGGGTACGGGACCGGGGAGCTGTTTTTT.

This chain uses TRBV7-9 with TRBJ1-1; TRBD1 matches at 7 bases. The CDR3 runs to 13 residues. Germline V gives CDR1 SEHNR, CDR2 FQNEAQ (reference sequence). V shed 3 bases and J 4 bases; nucleotides not matched to a gene: 2. The CDR3 DNA reads TGTGCCAGCAGCTTGCGACAGGGCACTGAAGCTTTCTTT. It codes for CASSLRQGTEAFF.

This clone was observed a single time. V usage is TRBV5-1 and J usage is TRBJ2-2; 9 bases align to TRBD2. The CDR3 is 15 residues long. V lost 2 bases to trimming and J lost 5 bases; unmatched junction nucleotides: 4. Per germline, CDR1 SGHRS and CDR2 YFSETQ. The CDR3 is CASSFFLAGTGELFF. The DNA for the CDR3 is TGCGCCAGCAGCTTTTTCCTAGCGGGGACCGGGGAGCTGTTTTTT.

The rearrangement joins TRBV5-6 to TRBJ1-5, with D possibly TRBD1 on 6 matching bases. Trimming stripped 2 bases from V and 4 bases from J, with 16 bases between. The germline V gene encodes CDR1 SGHDT and CDR2 YYEEEE. This CDR3 is 16 amino acids long. The CDR3 DNA is TGTGCCAGCAGCTTTCGGGGGGCGAGCCCAAATCAGCCCCAGCATTTT. Translating gives CASSFRGASPNQPQHF.

The rearrangement joins TRBV6-1 to TRBJ2-5; 10 bases match TRBD1. CDR1 is MNHNS and CDR2 is SASEGT in the germline V gene. This CDR3 contains 17 residues. V dropped 4 bases and J dropped 2; count of bases not matched to a gene: 10. The CDR3 here is CASSGQGARGPQETQYF. CDR3 sequence (DNA): TGTGCCAGCAGTGGACAGGGGGCCCGGGGGCCACAAGAGACCCAGTACTTC.